This T cell receptor (beta chain) was sequenced during a study of blood T cell repertoires in COVID-19. Overall study context: Material from acute and convalescent COVID-19 was sourced from the United States, Italy and Spain. The analysed material was cDNA or gDNA that came from T cells, B-cell-depleted T cells, or PBMCs.

Original data processing: How many nucleated cells were present was estimated from reference gene primer amplification. The assay was immunoSEQ multiplex PCR, and TCRdb's table has in-frame clones only and misses some. That table is the source of V, J and clone size, and D and trimming were worked out from the DNA. Among 70,000 or so clones listed, roughly three quarters were seen once. Germline V gene lookup returns CDR1 MGHRA and CDR2 YSYEKL. V shed 4 bases and J 6 bases; nucleotides not matched to a gene: 8. The CDR3 covers 16 residues. This clonotype was sampled from a man aged 55 to 69 with acute or convalescent COVID-19. Sequenced: peripheral blood. This rearrangement joins TRBV4-1 to TRBJ2-3; 12 bases map to TRBD2. The CDR3 loop is CASSRPTSGGADTQYF. CDR3 in DNA: TGCGCCAGCAGCCGCCCGACTAGCGGGGGAGCGGATACGCAGTATTTT.